This T cell receptor beta chain was found in a study of blood T cell repertoires in COVID-19. About the research overall: COVID-19 samples collected from the United States, Italy and Spain covered acute and convalescent phases. T cells, B-cell-depleted T cells, or PBMCs supplied cDNA or gDNA.

Original analysis: Cell counts per sample came from amplifying reference gene primers. Repertoires were generated with immunoSEQ multiplex PCR, while TCRdb's copy carries only in-frame clones and drops some. V, J and clone size reflect that table, while D and trimming were determined from the DNA. The sample has over 200,000 clones, over 80% seen once. The CDR3 sequence is 13 residues long. V dropped 6 bases and J dropped 4 bases, with 12 bases sitting between them. V gene TRBV12-3 or TRBV12-4 combines with J gene TRBJ1-2; no definite D call. This TCR derives from a man aged 40-55 years with acute or convalescent COVID-19. The sample was peripheral blood. CDR3: CASSMGRAYGYTF. CDR3 coding DNA: TGTGCCAGCAGCATGGGCAGAGCCTATGGCTACACCTTC.